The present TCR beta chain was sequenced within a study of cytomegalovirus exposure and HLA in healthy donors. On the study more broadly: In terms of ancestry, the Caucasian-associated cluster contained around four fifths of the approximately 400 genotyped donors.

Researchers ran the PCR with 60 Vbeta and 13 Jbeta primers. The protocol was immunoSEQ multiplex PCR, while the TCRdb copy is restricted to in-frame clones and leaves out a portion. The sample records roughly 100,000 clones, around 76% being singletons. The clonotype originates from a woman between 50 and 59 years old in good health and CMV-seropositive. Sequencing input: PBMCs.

CDR3 coding DNA: TGCAGCGCCCAAGTAGATAGCAATCAGCCCCAGCATTTT. As protein: CSAQVDSNQPQHF. This rearrangement joins TRBV29-1 to TRBJ1-5; D call uncertain. V shed 7 bases and J shed 0 bases, with 10 bases lying between them. The CDR3 extends over 13 amino acids. CDR1 is SQVTM, CDR2 ANQGSEA, per germline. Full variable domain (missing parts from reference TRBV29-1 and TRBJ1-5): SAVISQKPSRDICQRGTSLTIQCQVDSQVTMMFWYRQQPGQSLTLIATANQGSEATYESGFVIDKFPISRPNLTFSTLTVSNMSPEDSSIYLCSAQVDSNQPQHFGDGTRLSIL.